This is a list of T cell receptor beta chains from one sample in a study of blood T cell repertoires in COVID-19. Repertoires were generated with immunoSEQ multiplex PCR, while TCRdb's copy carries only in-frame clones and drops some. The data contain roughly 64,000 clones, roughly 76% of them seen just once; the ten biggest clones take up less than 6%. Sequenced sample: peripheral blood. Receptors were obtained from a human donor in a cohort sampled during active COVID-19. Both conserved end residues are part of each CDR3. Each record gives: clone size, D gene, V gene, J gene, CDR3 length, CDR3 protein, CDR3 DNA. D genes are given only for firm matches. The size entry is marked missing in some rows and otherwise reads once, few, many or a size class.

NA	TRBD1	TRBV4-2	TRBJ1-2	16	CASSQDAAGGLVGYTF	TGTGCCAGCAGCCAAGATGCGGCAGGGGGGTTGGTTGGCTACACCTTC
NA	NA	TRBV6-6	TRBJ2-7	14	CASSPLPGEGEQYF	TGTGCCAGCAGTCCCCTACCGGGTGAGGGCGAGCAGTACTTC
NA	TRBD1	TRBV7-9	TRBJ2-2	18	CASSQTPIRDRYTGELFF	TGTGCCAGCAGCCAGACCCCCATTCGGGACAGATACACCGGGGAGCTGTTTTTT
NA	TRBD2	TRBV5-1	TRBJ2-3	16	CASSLVSGGGTDTQYF	TGCGCCAGCAGCTTGGTTAGCGGGGGGGGCACAGATACGCAGTATTTT
NA	NA	TRBV5-1	TRBJ2-5	12	CASSLVKETQYF	TGCGCCAGCAGCTTGGTAAAAGAGACCCAGTACTTC
NA	TRBD1	TRBV7-2	TRBJ1-1	14	CASSFRGTLTEAFF	TGTGCCAGCAGTTTCAGGGGGACCCTCACTGAAGCTTTCTTT
NA	TRBD1	TRBV13	TRBJ2-7	17	CASSLSVRDREVIKQYF	TGTGCCAGCAGCTTATCAGTGCGGGACAGGGAAGTAATCAAGCAGTACTTC
NA	NA	TRBV5-1	TRBJ2-3	15	CASSFQRANTDTQYF	TGCGCCAGCAGCTTTCAGCGGGCAAACACAGATACGCAGTATTTT
few	NA	TRBV7-9	TRBJ2-3	16	CASSPSLGGPTDTQYF	TGTGCCAGCAGCCCCTCTCTGGGGGGTCCCACAGATACGCAGTATTTT
NA	TRBD1	TRBV19	TRBJ1-5	18	CASSTSTGSMVDNQPQHF	TGTGCCAGTAGTACCTCGACAGGGTCAATGGTTGACAATCAGCCCCAGCATTTT
NA	NA	TRBV11-2	TRBJ1-6	15	CASSLVPGANSPLHF	TGTGCCAGCAGCTTAGTGCCCGGAGCCAATTCACCCCTCCACTTT
NA	NA	TRBV5-1	TRBJ2-5	14	CASSATQGRETQYF	TGCGCCAGCAGCGCAACACAGGGTCGGGAGACCCAGTACTTC
NA	TRBD2	TRBV24-1	TRBJ2-7	16	CATSESTSGSSYEQYF	TGTGCCACCAGTGAGAGTACTAGCGGGAGCTCCTACGAGCAGTACTTC
NA	TRBD1	TRBV23-1	TRBJ1-3	19	CASSPGQAGLKNSGNTIYF	TGCGCCAGCAGCCCAGGACAGGCAGGCTTAAAGAACTCTGGAAACACCATATATTTT
once	NA	TRBV14	TRBJ2-2	14	CASSQDSVPGELFF	TGTGCCAGCAGCCAAGATTCGGTCCCCGGGGAGCTGTTTTTT
NA	NA	TRBV30	TRBJ1-2	13	CAWSDTGIYGYTF	TGTGCCTGGAGTGACACAGGGATCTATGGCTACACCTTC
NA	NA	TRBV21-1	TRBJ2-5	16	CASSKGLRDSEETQYF	TGTGCCAGCAGCAAGGGCTTGAGGGACAGTGAAGAGACCCAGTACTTC
NA	NA	TRBV30	TRBJ2-2	16	CAWTLGGGGTTGELFF	TGTGCCTGGACCCTCGGAGGAGGTGGTACCACCGGGGAGCTGTTTTTT
NA	TRBD1	TRBV30	TRBJ1-2	16	CAWILPGGTAAYGYTF	TGTGCCTGGATTCTTCCGGGGGGGACAGCAGCCTATGGCTACACCTTC
medium-sized	NA	TRBV12-3/TRBV12-4	TRBJ2-5	13	CASREGVVETQYF	TGTGCCAGCAGGGAGGGAGTGGTCGAGACCCAGTACTTC
NA	NA	TRBV10-3	TRBJ2-1	15	CAVGPGKTQYNEQFF	TGTGCCGTAGGACCCGGGAAGACGCAATACAATGAGCAGTTCTTC
NA	NA	TRBV5-6	TRBJ2-5	14	CASSLDAGFETQYF	TGTGCCAGCAGCTTGGACGCAGGGTTTGAGACCCAGTACTTC
NA	TRBD2	TRBV5-1	TRBJ2-3	16	CASSLGGTSGVDTQYF	TGCGCCAGCAGCTTGGGGGGGACTAGCGGGGTTGATACGCAGTATTTT